The present T cell receptor (beta chain) was sequenced within a study of metastatic and nonmetastatic thyroid tumors. The CDR3 has 18 residues. The ends lost 5 bases at V and 0 bases at J; junction bases unmatched: 12. CDR1 is SGHAT, CDR2 FQNNGV, per germline. This clone occurred many times. Before thyroid surgery, none of the patients had received any treatment. TCRdb re-called the PCR reads with MiXCR. The top ten hold around 37% of the sample, which has 21,000 or so clones, roughly 15% seen once. This clonotype was obtained from a female donor with papillary thyroid cancer or a benign thyroid nodule (not recorded which). Some clones in this sample may be carry-over from other donors' samples. The J gene is TRBJ2-1, the V gene TRBV11-2, with 8 bases matching TRBD2. The sequenced sample was blood. CDR3 protein: CASSAATGRAISYNEQFF. DNA of the CDR3: TGTGCCAGCAGCGCGGCTACCGGGAGGGCCATCTCCTACAATGAGCAGTTCTTC.